The rows below give T cell receptor beta chains drawn from one sample of a study of memory CD4+ T cells and cytomegalovirus serostatus. Clones were sequenced by immunoSEQ multiplex PCR, and TCRdb holds only the in-frame ones, with some missing. The table has 56,000 or so clones, about 80% seen once. The source material was memory CD4+ T cells from blood. The source of these receptors is an adult in good health and CMV-seronegative. Both conserved end residues are part of each CDR3. A D gene is named only where the DNA matches it firmly.

D	V	J	DNA	CDR3
TRBD1	TRBV6-5	TRBJ2-7	TGTGCCAGCAGTCGACAGGGGAGCTACGAGCAGTACTTC	CASSRQGSYEQYF
-	TRBV4-3	TRBJ2-5	TGCGCCAGCAGCCAAGATCAGGCACAAGAGACCCAGTACTTC	CASSQDQAQETQYF
-	TRBV2	TRBJ1-2	TGTGCCAGCCAAAGGGACTATGGCTACACCTTC	CASQRDYGYTF
-	TRBV18	TRBJ1-2	TGTGCCAGCTCACCACAATACCTCCGGGACTCGGGCTACACCTTC	CASSPQYLRDSGYTF
TRBD1	TRBV30	TRBJ1-6	TGTGCCTGGAGTGTTGACAGGGCCTCGCCCCTCCACTTT	CAWSVDRASPLHF
-	TRBV9	TRBJ1-1	TGTGCCAGCAGCGTAGAGTACCAGAACACTGAAGCTTTCTTT	CASSVEYQNTEAFF
-	TRBV19	TRBJ2-6	TGTGCCAGTAGTTTGACAGCCTCTGGGGCCAACGTCCTGACTTTC	CASSLTASGANVLTF
-	TRBV11-2	TRBJ2-2	TGTGCCAGCAGCTATTCAGGGAAGACCACCGGGGAGCTGTTTTTT	CASSYSGKTTGELFF
-	TRBV5-6	TRBJ1-6	TGTGCCAGCAGCTTCGACATGGGTAATTCACCCCTCCACTTT	CASSFDMGNSPLHF
-	TRBV11-2	TRBJ2-7	TGTGCCAGCAGCTTGGGTTCCTACGAGCAGTACTTC	CASSLGSYEQYF
-	TRBV30	TRBJ1-4	TGTGCCTGGAGTTTCGGGAATGAAAAACTGTTTTTT	CAWSFGNEKLFF
-	TRBV5-4	TRBJ1-4	TGTGCCAGCAGCTTGGGCCTTAGGGGGGCAACAGCTGAAAAACTGTTTTTT	CASSLGLRGATAEKLFF
-	TRBV4-1	TRBJ1-3	TGCGCCAGCAGCCGGGGGGACGGAAGCTCTGGAAACACCATATATTTT	CASSRGDGSSGNTIYF
TRBD1	TRBV18	TRBJ2-3	TGTGCCAGCTCACCACCGGTCGGGACAGGGCTTGATACGCAGTATTTT	CASSPPVGTGLDTQYF
-	TRBV7-2	TRBJ2-6	TGTGCCAGCAGCACGGACGGGAGCTCTGGGGCCAACGTCCTGACTTTC	CASSTDGSSGANVLTF